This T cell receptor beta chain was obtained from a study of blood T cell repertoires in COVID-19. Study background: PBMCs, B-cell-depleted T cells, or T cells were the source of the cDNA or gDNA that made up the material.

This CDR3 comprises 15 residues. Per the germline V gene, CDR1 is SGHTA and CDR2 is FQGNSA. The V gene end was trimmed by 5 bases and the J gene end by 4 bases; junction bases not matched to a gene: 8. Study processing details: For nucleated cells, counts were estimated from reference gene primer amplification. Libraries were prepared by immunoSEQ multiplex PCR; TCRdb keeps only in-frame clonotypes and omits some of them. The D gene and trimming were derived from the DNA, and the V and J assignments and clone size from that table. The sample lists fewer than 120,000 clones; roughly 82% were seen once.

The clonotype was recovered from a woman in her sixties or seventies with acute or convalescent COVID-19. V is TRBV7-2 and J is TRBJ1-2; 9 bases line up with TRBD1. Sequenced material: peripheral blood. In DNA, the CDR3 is TGTGCCAGCAGCCTACAGGTGGGACAGGGCTATGGCTACACCTTC. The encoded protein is CASSLQVGQGYGYTF. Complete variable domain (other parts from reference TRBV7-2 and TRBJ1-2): GAGVSQSPSNKVTEKGKDVELRCDPISGHTALYWYRQSLGQGLEFLIYFQGNSAPDKSGLPSDRFSAERTGGSVSTLTIQRTQQEDSAVYLCASSLQVGQGYGYTFGSGTRLTVV.